Listed here are 21 T cell receptor beta chains from one sample, sequenced in a study of radiation and T cells in renal cell carcinoma. Sample time point: baseline pretreatment blood. Indicated treatment: 15 Gy SBRT to primary tumor, nephrectomy 4 weeks later. Profiling relied on immunoSEQ multiplex PCR, and the TCRdb table lists in-frame clones only, not all of them. Of 50,000 to 75,000 clones listed, approximately 80% were seen once; the top ten hold 7.3%. Here the sequenced sample was blood, taken from a patient whose treatment included radiotherapy and nephrectomy. The receptors originated from a man aged 55 to 70 with renal cell carcinoma.

The gene calls are TRBV6-5 and TRBJ2-1; D remains ambiguous. The V end was cut by 8 bases, the J end by 5 bases, with 13 bases between. The germline gives CDR1 MNHEY, CDR2 SVGAGI. There are 13 residues in the CDR3. The CDR3 DNA is TGTGCCAGCTCCGAGGTAGCCAACAATGAGCAGTTCTTC. This gives the protein CASSEVANNEQFF.

This sequence joins TRBV7-2 and TRBJ2-7; D is ambiguous. CDR1 is SGHTA, CDR2 FQGNSA, per germline. The V gene lost 5 bases and the J gene lost 2 bases, with 13 bases spanning the gap. The CDR3 contains 14 residues. This chain's CDR3 is CASSPDAGPYEQYF. The DNA for the CDR3 is TGTGCCAGCAGCCCAGACGCCGGCCCCTACGAGCAGTACTTC.

This clone was detected only once. The rearrangement links TRBV6-5 to TRBJ1-4; the D gene is possibly TRBD1 (6 bases). The germline V gene encodes CDR1 MNHEY and CDR2 SVGAGI. With 6 bases removed from V and 6 bases from J, the gap between germline ends came to 17 bases. This CDR3 is 15 amino acids long. The CDR3 loop reads CASSPDWGRDEKLFF. The CDR3 coding sequence is TGTGCCAGCAGCCCGGATTGGGGGCGAGATGAAAAACTGTTTTTT.

The V and J genes are TRBV18 and TRBJ1-4; perhaps TRBD1 as D (6 bases). The germline V gene has CDR1 KGHSH and CDR2 LQKENI. Trimming took 6 bases from V and 1 from J, leaving 15 bases between them. The CDR3 extends over 16 amino acids. CDR3 sequence reads: CASSPGAGGTNEKLFF. CDR3 sequence (DNA): TGTGCCAGCTCCCCGGGGGCCGGGGGAACTAATGAAAAACTGTTTTTT.

This clone has a handful of counts. The genes are TRBV7-2 and TRBJ2-1, with 11 bases lining up with TRBD2. The V gene end was trimmed by 2 bases and the J gene end by 7 bases; junction bases not matched to a gene: 7. Germline assignment: CDR1 SGHTA and CDR2 FQGNSA. This CDR3 region has 16 residues. CDR3 amino acids: CASSLSRTSGRNEQFF. In DNA form, the CDR3 reads TGTGCCAGCAGCTTATCGCGGACTAGCGGGCGGAATGAGCAGTTCTTC. Variable domain in full (rest from reference TRBV7-2 and TRBJ2-1): GAGVSQSPSNKVTEKGKDVELRCDPISGHTALYWYRQSLGQGLEFLIYFQGNSAPDKSGLPSDRFSAERTGGSVSTLTIQRTQQEDSAVYLCASSLSRTSGRNEQFFGPGTRLTVL.

This clone turned up a few times. The rearrangement links TRBV4-1 to TRBJ1-6, with D possibly being TRBD1 (5 bases). The CDR3 is 18 amino acids. CDR1 is MGHRA, CDR2 YSYEKL, per germline. V lost 0 bases and J 0 bases, leaving 12 bases between the germline ends. The CDR3 DNA follows: TGCGCCAGCAGCCAAGATGGGGCATCGAGCTCCTATAATTCACCCCTCCACTTT. Translated, it gives CASSQDGASSSYNSPLHF.

The chain combines TRBV30 with TRBJ1-1; D not certain. Trimming stripped 4 bases from V and 2 bases from J, with 17 bases between. The CDR3 runs 15 residues. Germline-derived CDR1 and CDR2 are GTSNPN and SVGIG (reference sequence). CDR3 nucleotide sequence: TGTGCCTGGACGAGACCCCGGTCGGGCAACACTGAAGCTTTCTTT. This sequence encodes CAWTRPRSGNTEAFF.

The chain joins TRBV13 to TRBJ2-2; D might be TRBD1 (6 bases). The CDR3 is 19 residues long. Trimming left V 3 bases short and J 0 bases short, with 20 bases between. CDR1 PRHDT and CDR2 FYEKMQ come from the germline V gene (reference sequence). CDR3 region: CASSFFISGHSANTGELFF. DNA for the CDR3: TGTGCCAGCAGCTTTTTTATATCGGGACACTCGGCGAACACCGGGGAGCTGTTTTTT.

This clone was found once. The V and J genes are TRBV6-5 and TRBJ2-2; the D is unclear. The CDR3 totals 14 residues. CDR1 and CDR2 from the germline V gene are MNHEY and SVGAGI. Trimming removed 2 bases at V and 1 base at J, with 5 bases between. The CDR3 nucleotides read TGTGCCAGCAGTTACCGCGAGAACACCGGGGAGCTGTTTTTT. This codes for CASSYRENTGELFF.

The chain links TRBV28 to TRBJ1-2; D is ambiguous. CDR1 and CDR2 from the germline V gene are MDHEN and SYDVKM. The V gene lost 2 bases and the J gene lost 0 bases, with 7 bases spanning the gap. This CDR3 is 14 amino acids long. DNA for the CDR3: TGTGCCAGCAGTTTACAGTTAGCTAACTATGGCTACACCTTC. This sequence encodes CASSLQLANYGYTF.

The chain recombines TRBV9 with TRBJ1-2, with 7 bases that match TRBD1. V was clipped by 0 bases and J by 5 bases; unmatched bases: 7. The length of the CDR3 is 15 residues. Germline CDR1 SGDLS, CDR2 YYNGEE. The CDR3 protein is CASSVAEGGRYGYTF. CDR3 coding DNA: TGTGCCAGCAGCGTAGCGGAAGGGGGCCGGTATGGCTACACCTTC. The variable domain in full, with the rest retrieved from reference TRBV9 and TRBJ1-2, is DSGVTQTPKHLITATGQRVTLRCSPRSGDLSVYWYQQSLDQGLQFLIQYYNGEERAKGNILERFSAQQFPDLHSELNLSSLELGDSALYFCASSVAEGGRYGYTFGSGTRLTVV.

In its sample, this clone was seen a few times. The chain employs TRBV6-1 and TRBJ1-6; 9 bases map to TRBD1. V lost 11 bases to trimming and J lost 7 bases; unmatched junction nucleotides: 9. The CDR3 sequence is 14 residues long. Germline V gene sequence: CDR1 MNHNS, CDR2 SASEGT. CDR3 residues: CALQGASANSPLHF. In DNA, the CDR3 is TGTGCCTTACAGGGGGCGAGCGCCAATTCACCCCTCCACTTT.

The CDR3 region has the DNA TGTGCCATCAGTGGGGACATTTATCTGATGGATGAGCAGTTCTTC. Amino acid sequence: CAISGDIYLMDEQFF. The rearrangement links TRBV10-3 to TRBJ2-1; maybe TRBD1 (6 bases). Germline loops: CDR1 ENHRY, CDR2 SYGVKD. This CDR3 has 15 residues. V was clipped by 4 bases and J by 8 bases, with 18 bases between them.

This clone has just one count. The genes are TRBV14 and TRBJ1-1; tentative D call: TRBD1 (6 bases). This CDR3 region has 14 residues. Trimming took 4 bases from V and 7 from J, leaving 16 bases between them. The germline gives CDR1 SGHDN, CDR2 FVKESK. The CDR3: CASSRSDGGGEAFF. The CDR3 DNA reads as TGTGCCAGCAGCCGGTCCGACGGGGGCGGTGAAGCTTTCTTT.

The V call is TRBV5-1, the J call TRBJ2-1, with TRBD1 matching over 8 bases. V lost 5 bases and J lost 3; bases outside the gene matches: 4. Germline V lookup: CDR1 SGHRS, CDR2 YFSETQ. The CDR3 is 14 residues long. CDR3 DNA sequence: TGCGCCAGCAGTACCGGGACAGGCTACAATGAGCAGTTCTTC. Translation: CASSTGTGYNEQFF.

This clone was counted once. V gene TRBV25-1 combines with J gene TRBJ2-5, with D tentatively TRBD2 (7 bases). Germline V lookup: CDR1 MGHDK, CDR2 SYGVNS. Deletions cut 7 bases from V and 5 bases from J, with 17 bases between. The CDR3 is 14 amino acids. The CDR3 here is CASTYGGARETQYF. The CDR3, as DNA: TGTGCCAGCACCTATGGGGGGGCTCGGGAGACCCAGTACTTC.

This sequence joins TRBV15 and TRBJ2-3, with TRBD2 identical over 7 bases. V was pared by 3 bases and J by 3 bases, with 9 bases of the junction left unmatched. There are 16 residues in the CDR3. Germline V gives CDR1 LNHNV, CDR2 YYDKDF (reference sequence). The CDR3 sequence: CATSRWAGVGTDTQYF. The DNA for the CDR3 is TGTGCCACCAGCAGGTGGGCGGGAGTAGGGACAGATACGCAGTATTTT.

The J gene is TRBJ2-7, the V gene TRBV6-5; the D gene is possibly TRBD2 (5 bases). The V and J ends lost 6 bases and 3 bases respectively, with 12 bases between them. The CDR3 is 13 residues long. In germline, CDR1 is MNHEY, CDR2 SVGAGI. As DNA, the CDR3 is TGTGCCAGCAGCCCGTGGACTGGCTACGAGCAGTACTTC. Residues: CASSPWTGYEQYF.

This clone showed up just once. The J gene is TRBJ1-2, the V gene TRBV12-5, with TRBD1 matching 9 bases. The germline gives CDR1 LGHNT, CDR2 FRNRAP. The CDR3 length is 21 residues. V lost 0 bases and J lost 3; bases outside the gene matches: 20. CDR3 DNA: TGTGCTAGTGGTTTGGTACTTCAAGCTGTGGGGACAGGGTTGTCCGACTATGGCTACACCTTC. Its translation is CASGLVLQAVGTGLSDYGYTF.

The DNA of the CDR3 is TGTGCCAGCAGTGATTTTGGAGAGACCCAGTACTTC. This gives the protein CASSDFGETQYF. This chain uses TRBV2 with TRBJ2-5; D is uncertain. Germline lookup yields CDR1 SNHLY and CDR2 FYNNEI. V shed 3 bases and J shed 4 bases, with 6 bases lying between them. The CDR3 has 12 amino acids.

This clone appeared a single time. The chain recombines TRBV9 with TRBJ1-2; 8 bases fit TRBD1. J lost 6 bases, V lost 3 bases, and 7 bases had no gene match. The germline CDR1 and CDR2 sequences are SGDLS and YYNGEE. The CDR3 sequence is 14 residues long. The CDR3 bases are TGTGCCAGCAGCGGGCAGGGGGCTTCGGATGGCTACACCTTC. Its protein is CASSGQGASDGYTF.